This TCR beta chain was observed in a study of blood T cell repertoires in COVID-19. In the authors' workflow: Counts of nucleated cells, estimated from reference gene primer amplification, were obtained. Clones were sequenced by immunoSEQ multiplex PCR, and TCRdb holds only the in-frame ones, with some missing. For V, J and clone size, that table is used; D and trimming come from the DNA. The sample has hundreds of thousands of clones, about 82% seen once. The clonotype comes from a human donor in a cohort sampled during active COVID-19. Sequencing was performed on peripheral blood.

CDR3 sequence: CASSEELTGNTIYF. The CDR3 DNA follows: TGTGCCAGCAGTGAAGAGCTCACTGGAAACACCATATATTTT. The V call is TRBV2, the J call TRBJ1-3; D not resolved. V was shortened by 1 base and J by 2 bases, with 6 bases between the two germline ends. This CDR3 spans 14 amino acids. Germline values: CDR1 SNHLY, CDR2 FYNNEI.